These 18 T cell receptor beta chains came from one sample sequenced in a study of blood T cell repertoires in COVID-19. The method was immunoSEQ multiplex PCR; TCRdb's version includes in-frame clones alone and lacks a portion of them. The sample records around 100,000 clones, 91% being singletons. The sample was peripheral blood. Receptors were obtained from a man aged 18 to 29 with acute or convalescent COVID-19.

The chain couples TRBV11-2 to TRBJ1-1; possible D gene TRBD1, 5 bases. The CDR3 is 15 residues long. CDR1 is SGHAT, CDR2 FQNNGV, per germline. Trimming cost V 5 bases and J 4 bases, with 17 bases left between them. The CDR3 coding sequence is TGTGCCAGCAGCCAGCCCCGGCAGGGTGGCACTGAAGCTTTCTTT. Its protein is CASSQPRQGGTEAFF.

The rearrangement links TRBV19 to TRBJ2-7, with 7 bases aligning to TRBD1. With 5 bases clipped from V and 5 bases from J, the junction kept 9 bases outside the gene matches. The V gene's germline CDR1 is LNHDA and CDR2 SQIVND (reference sequence). This CDR3 spans 14 amino acids. The CDR3 DNA reads TGTGCCAGTAGTTTTGTGACAGGGAGCCACGAGCAGTACTTC. Translated: CASSFVTGSHEQYF.

In its sample, this clone was seen a few times. The chain joins TRBV29-1 to TRBJ2-1; TRBD1 matches at 7 bases. Trimming took 4 bases from V and 7 from J; bases not matched to a gene: 7. CDR3 size: 13 residues. Germline CDR1 SQVTM, CDR2 ANQGSEA. The CDR3 nucleotides read TGCAGCGTTGTTGGACAGGTGGAGAATGAGCAGTTCTTC. It codes for CSVVGQVENEQFF.

The chain combines TRBV6-5 with TRBJ2-7; no firm D call. The length of the CDR3 is 13 residues. Germline CDR1 is MNHEY and CDR2 is SVGAGI. V dropped 6 bases and J dropped 4 bases, with 13 bases sitting between them. This CDR3 reads CASSPILKYEQYF. In nucleotides, the CDR3 is TGTGCCAGCAGCCCAATACTAAAATACGAGCAGTACTTC.

The chain joins TRBV28 to TRBJ1-2, with 11 bases matching TRBD1. The CDR3 has 18 amino acids. The germline gives CDR1 MDHEN, CDR2 SYDVKM. V lost 2 bases to trimming and J lost 4 bases; unmatched junction nucleotides: 12. In DNA, the CDR3 is TGTGCCAGCAGTTTAGGACAGGGGGCCTCATCTAACATCTATGGCTACACCTTC. This translates into CASSLGQGASSNIYGYTF.

The chain employs TRBV19 and TRBJ1-1, with 7 bases fitting TRBD1. Germline CDR1 is LNHDA and CDR2 is SQIVND (reference sequence). J was trimmed by 5 bases and V by 8 bases; bases with no gene match: 8. The CDR3 extends over 13 amino acids. Here the CDR3 reads CASRRQGDTEAFF. The CDR3 nucleotides are TGTGCCAGTCGGCGACAGGGCGATACTGAAGCTTTCTTT.

V and J are TRBV19 and TRBJ1-6; 7 nucleotides agree with TRBD1. The CDR3 spans 16 residues. Looked up from germline, CDR1 is LNHDA and CDR2 is SQIVND (reference sequence). With V trimmed by 6 bases and J by 4 bases, 9 bases remained unmatched. CDR3 in DNA: TGTGCCAGTAGGGACAGGATAATAGAATATAATTCACCCCTCCACTTT. Protein: CASRDRIIEYNSPLHF.

V usage is TRBV7-2 and J usage is TRBJ1-1; 8 positions match TRBD1. Unmatched junction bases numbered 12, after V lost 6 bases and J lost 3 bases. In germline, CDR1 is SGHTA, CDR2 FQGNSA. The CDR3 consists of 16 residues. The CDR3 DNA sequence: TGTGCCAGCAGACTACGGACAGGGAGTTTGTACACTGAAGCTTTCTTT. The encoded protein is CASRLRTGSLYTEAFF.

The chain couples TRBV7-8 to TRBJ2-1, with D possibly being TRBD1 (5 bases). This CDR3 is built from 14 residues. From germline, CDR1 is SGHVS and CDR2 FQNEAQ. The germline V and J ends were trimmed by 2 bases and 4 bases, with 9 bases remaining between them. This CDR3 is CASSLSSGYNEQFF. Written as DNA, the CDR3 is TGTGCCAGCAGCTTATCCTCAGGGTACAATGAGCAGTTCTTC.

This chain joins TRBV18 and TRBJ2-1; 7 bases align to TRBD2. Germline V gene sequence: CDR1 KGHSH, CDR2 LQKENI. The trim removed 3 bases at V and 8 bases at J, leaving 10 bases unmatched. The CDR3 totals 15 residues. The CDR3 bases are TGTGCCAGCTCACCTCGACTAGCCGGGGTCGATGAGCAGTTCTTC. Translating it yields CASSPRLAGVDEQFF.

The count of this clone is one. This chain joins TRBV18 and TRBJ2-2; possibly TRBD1 for D (6 bases). In germline, CDR1 is KGHSH, CDR2 LQKENI. The CDR3 length is 16 residues. The ends were cut back, 6 bases at V and 0 bases at J, with 14 bases in the middle. The CDR3 DNA reads TGTGCCAGCTCCTTCTCAGGGGTTGCGAACACCGGGGAGCTGTTTTTT. Translation: CASSFSGVANTGELFF.

This sequence joins TRBV7-2 and TRBJ2-3, with D perhaps matching TRBD2 (6 bases). Trimming took off 10 bases at V and 3 bases at J, with 14 bases between the two ends. The length of the CDR3 is 13 residues. Germline V lookup: CDR1 SGHTA, CDR2 FQGNSA. The CDR3 coding sequence is TGTGCCACGCCGGGAGTATTAACAGATACGCAGTATTTT. The encoded protein is CATPGVLTDTQYF.

The chain recombines TRBV24-1 with TRBJ1-5; D remains ambiguous. The CDR3 length is 13 residues. The V gene's germline CDR1 is KGHDR and CDR2 SFDVKD. V shed 4 bases and J shed 0 bases, with 3 bases lying between them. The CDR3 DNA follows: TGTGCCACCAGTGAACATAGCAATCAGCCCCAGCATTTT. Residues: CATSEHSNQPQHF.

The chain uses TRBV4-2 and TRBJ2-5; the match to TRBD2 covers 12 bases. V lost 4 bases and J lost 5; bases outside the gene matches: 8. There are 16 residues in the CDR3. Per the germline V gene, CDR1 is LGHNA and CDR2 is YNFKEQ. This CDR3 reads CASSPTSGRGWETQYF. The CDR3 DNA is TGTGCCAGCAGCCCGACTAGCGGGAGAGGCTGGGAGACCCAGTACTTC.

The rearrangement joins TRBV28 to TRBJ2-2; weak D call: TRBD2 (6 bases). Trimming removed 7 bases at V and 0 bases at J, with 12 bases between. Germline lookup yields CDR1 MDHEN and CDR2 SYDVKM. The CDR3 loop spans 15 amino acids. The CDR3 nucleotides are TGTGCCAGCACGGGACTGATATCGAACACCGGGGAGCTGTTTTTT. As protein: CASTGLISNTGELFF. Full variable domain (outside the CDR3, taken from reference TRBV28 and TRBJ2-2): DVKVTQSSRYLVKRTGEKVFLECVQDMDHENMFWYRQDPGLGLRLIYFSYDVKMKEKGDIPEGYSVSREKKERFSLILESASTNQTSMYLCASTGLISNTGELFFGEGSRLTVL.

This clone appeared a single time. The chain recombines TRBV5-1 with TRBJ1-2; weak D call: TRBD1 (6 bases). Germline loops: CDR1 SGHRS, CDR2 YFSETQ. V dropped 5 bases and J dropped 0 bases, with 8 bases sitting between them. The CDR3 is 13 amino acids. This chain's CDR3 is CASSRDTNYGYTF. The CDR3 nucleotides read TGCGCCAGCAGTAGGGACACTAACTATGGCTACACCTTC.

This clone was found a few times. The DNA for the CDR3 is TGTGCCAGCAGCTTGGGAGGGTCGAGACAGCCCCAGCATTTT. Amino acid sequence: CASSLGGSRQPQHF. The chain has TRBV5-6 and TRBJ1-5; D is uncertain. Germline CDR1 reads SGHDT; CDR2 reads YYEEEE. This CDR3 is built from 14 residues. V lost 0 bases and J lost 7, with 11 bases in between.

This chain uses TRBV3-1 (or the pseudogene TRBV3-2) with TRBJ1-1; 10 positions agree with TRBD1. Germline trimming cut 7 bases from V and 4 bases from J; bases unmatched to any gene: 24. Germline CDR1 is LGHDT and CDR2 is YNNKEL (reference sequence). CDR3 length equals 20 residues. CDR3 loop: CASKSGGWGTGEDRGTEAFF. The CDR3 DNA follows: TGTGCCAGCAAATCGGGCGGATGGGGGACAGGGGAGGACCGAGGCACTGAAGCTTTCTTT.